The rows below give T cell receptor beta chains drawn from one sample of a study of blood T cell repertoires in COVID-19. Assay used: immunoSEQ multiplex PCR; TCRdb lists only in-frame clones, some missing. This sample has approximately 150,000 clones; 80% to 90% occur once, and the top ten carry 4%. The sequenced sample consisted of peripheral blood. The receptor set was obtained from a woman between 65 and 79 years old with acute or convalescent COVID-19. Each CDR3 is given with its conserved first and last residue. The order of the fields is clone size, D gene, J gene, V gene, CDR3 DNA, CDR3 protein. A D gene is named only where the DNA matches it firmly. A clone size is listed for some rows: how often the clone was seen (once, few, many), or a class if it is expanded.

size: -; D: -; J: TRBJ2-7; V: TRBV7-9; DNA: TGTGCCAGCAGCATTGACAGGCGACCCTACGAGCAGTACTTC; CDR3: CASSIDRRPYEQYF
size: -; D: -; J: TRBJ1-5; V: TRBV18; DNA: TGTGCCAGCTCACCATATCTCCATCAGCCCCAGCATTTT; CDR3: CASSPYLHQPQHF
size: once; D: -; J: TRBJ1-1; V: TRBV11-2; DNA: TGTGCCAGCAGCTTAGATCGGAAGGGAGCGGGCATGAACACTGAAGCTTTCTTT; CDR3: CASSLDRKGAGMNTEAFF
size: -; D: -; J: TRBJ1-1; V: TRBV19; DNA: TGTGCCACCCGAACGAGGGGGGGGGCCGCTGAAGCTTTCTTT; CDR3: CATRTRGGAAEAFF
size: -; D: TRBD1; J: TRBJ1-5; V: TRBV19; DNA: TGTGCCAGTAGTATACGGGGGACAGGGGGCAATCAGCCCCAGCATTTT; CDR3: CASSIRGTGGNQPQHF
size: -; D: -; J: TRBJ2-2; V: TRBV27; DNA: TGTGCCAGCAGTGCCGCGTTGGCCGGGGAGCTGTTTTTT; CDR3: CASSAALAGELFF
size: -; D: -; J: TRBJ2-1; V: TRBV12-5; DNA: TGTGCTAGTGGTAAGTCCCAGGTGGAGCAGTTCTTC; CDR3: CASGKSQVEQFF
size: -; D: -; J: TRBJ2-2; V: TRBV6-4; DNA: TGTGCCAGCCGTAGGACAGGAGGGTCCGGGGAGCTGTTTTTT; CDR3: CASRRTGGSGELFF
size: -; D: -; J: TRBJ1-1; V: TRBV3-1/TRBV3-2; DNA: TGTGCCAGCAGCCCACAGGGAAACACTGAAGCTTTCTTT; CDR3: CASSPQGNTEAFF
size: -; D: -; J: TRBJ2-5; V: TRBV4-1; DNA: TGCGCCAGCAGCCAAGGGCGGCCTGAAGAGACCCAGTACTTC; CDR3: CASSQGRPEETQYF
size: -; D: TRBD1; J: TRBJ1-2; V: TRBV28; DNA: TGTGCCAGCAGGGGCGGACAGGGCAACTATGGCTACACCTTC; CDR3: CASRGGQGNYGYTF
size: -; D: TRBD1; J: TRBJ2-3; V: TRBV19; DNA: TGTGCCAGTAGCACTACAGGGGGGGATACGCAGTATTTT; CDR3: CASSTTGGDTQYF
size: -; D: TRBD1; J: TRBJ1-6; V: TRBV25-1; DNA: TGTGCCAGCAGTGAAGCCGGGACAGGGGAGAATTCACCCCTCCACTTT; CDR3: CASSEAGTGENSPLHF
size: -; D: TRBD1; J: TRBJ1-1; V: TRBV24-1; DNA: TGTGCCACCAGCCCGAGGGGGGACAGTGAAGCTTTCTTT; CDR3: CATSPRGDSEAFF
size: -; D: TRBD1; J: TRBJ1-2; V: TRBV2; DNA: TGTGCCAGCAGAGGGGACAGGGGCGGATTCTATGGCTACACCTTC; CDR3: CASRGDRGGFYGYTF
size: -; D: -; J: TRBJ1-1; V: TRBV7-2; DNA: TGTGCCAGCAGCTTAATGGGCGGCAGGGGATTGAACACTGAAGCTTTCTTT; CDR3: CASSLMGGRGLNTEAFF
size: -; D: TRBD2; J: TRBJ2-2; V: TRBV3-1/TRBV3-2; DNA: TGTGCCAGCAGCCAACTAACGGGAGGGCCTCGCGGGACCGGGGAGCTGTTTTTT; CDR3: CASSQLTGGPRGTGELFF
size: -; D: -; J: TRBJ1-1; V: TRBV10-2; DNA: TGCGCCACTCAGATATACAGGGAGACTGAAGCTTTCTTT; CDR3: CATQIYRETEAFF
size: -; D: -; J: TRBJ2-1; V: TRBV7-3; DNA: TGTGCCAGCGGGCAGAGCTCCTACAATGAGCAGTTCTTC; CDR3: CASGQSSYNEQFF
size: once; D: -; J: TRBJ2-3; V: TRBV27; DNA: TGTGCCAGCAGTTTGGGAGGAGGCAGAAGCACAGATACGCAGTATTTT; CDR3: CASSLGGGRSTDTQYF
size: -; D: -; J: TRBJ2-1; V: TRBV19; DNA: TGTGCCAGTACTCCCAGGGGAGAGTGGGACAATGAGCAGTTCTTC; CDR3: CASTPRGEWDNEQFF
size: -; D: TRBD1; J: TRBJ1-3; V: TRBV3-1/TRBV3-2; DNA: TGTGCCAGCAGCCAGGGACAGAACTCTGGAAACACCATATATTTT; CDR3: CASSQGQNSGNTIYF
size: -; D: -; J: TRBJ1-2; V: TRBV6-6; DNA: TGTGCCAGCAGGGGTGGTCAGGGCGGTAACTATGGCTACACCTTC; CDR3: CASRGGQGGNYGYTF
size: -; D: TRBD1; J: TRBJ2-7; V: TRBV24-1; DNA: TGTGCCACCAGTGCTGGACAGGGGAGATCCTACGAGCAGTACTTC; CDR3: CATSAGQGRSYEQYF
size: few; D: TRBD1; J: TRBJ2-2; V: TRBV10-1; DNA: TGCGCCAGCAGCCCCGGGACAGGGGGACCCGGGGAGCTGTTTTTT; CDR3: CASSPGTGGPGELFF
size: -; D: TRBD2; J: TRBJ2-5; V: TRBV7-8; DNA: TGTGCCAGCAGCTTAGGGCTAGCGGGGGGGTTAGAGACCCAGTACTTC; CDR3: CASSLGLAGGLETQYF
size: -; D: -; J: TRBJ1-2; V: TRBV3-1/TRBV3-2; DNA: TGTGCCAGCAGCCAAGGCTGGAGGGAATTGCATGGCTACACCTTC; CDR3: CASSQGWRELHGYTF
size: -; D: -; J: TRBJ2-7; V: TRBV7-2; DNA: TGTGCCAGCAGCCCCACATATTACGAGCAGTACTTC; CDR3: CASSPTYYEQYF
size: -; D: TRBD1; J: TRBJ1-2; V: TRBV7-9; DNA: TGTGCCAGCAGCCCCCGGGACAGGAACTATGGCTACACCTTC; CDR3: CASSPRDRNYGYTF
size: few; D: TRBD1; J: TRBJ1-1; V: TRBV7-2; DNA: TGTGCCAGCAGCTGGGACAGGGTGGCTGAAGCTTTCTTT; CDR3: CASSWDRVAEAFF